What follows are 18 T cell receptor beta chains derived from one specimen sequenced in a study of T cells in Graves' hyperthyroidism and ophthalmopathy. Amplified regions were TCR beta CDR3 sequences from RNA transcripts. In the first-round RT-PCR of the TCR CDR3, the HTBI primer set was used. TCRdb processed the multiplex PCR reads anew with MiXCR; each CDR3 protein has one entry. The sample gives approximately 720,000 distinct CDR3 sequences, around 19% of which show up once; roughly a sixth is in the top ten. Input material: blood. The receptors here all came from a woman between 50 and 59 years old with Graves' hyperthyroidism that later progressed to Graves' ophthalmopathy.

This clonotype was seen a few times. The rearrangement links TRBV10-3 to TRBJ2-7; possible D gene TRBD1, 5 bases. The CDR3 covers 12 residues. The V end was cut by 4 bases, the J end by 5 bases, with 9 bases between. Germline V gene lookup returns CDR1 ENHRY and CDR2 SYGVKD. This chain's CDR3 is CAISGLGDEQYF. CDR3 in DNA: TGTGCCATCAGTGGATTAGGGGACGAGCAGTACTTC.

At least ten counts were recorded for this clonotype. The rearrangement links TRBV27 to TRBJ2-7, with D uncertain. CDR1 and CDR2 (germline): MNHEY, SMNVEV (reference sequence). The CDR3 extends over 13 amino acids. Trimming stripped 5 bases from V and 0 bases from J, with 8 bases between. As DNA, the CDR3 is TGTGCCAGCAGTACATGGGACTCCTACGAGCAGTACTTC. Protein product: CASSTWDSYEQYF.

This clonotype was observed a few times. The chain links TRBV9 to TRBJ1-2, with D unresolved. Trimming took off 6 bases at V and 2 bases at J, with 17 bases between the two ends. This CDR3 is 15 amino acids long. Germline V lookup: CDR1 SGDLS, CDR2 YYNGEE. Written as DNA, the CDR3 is TGTGCCAGCACCGCCCCCGGGCTAGAAAACTATGGCTACACCTTC. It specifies CASTAPGLENYGYTF.

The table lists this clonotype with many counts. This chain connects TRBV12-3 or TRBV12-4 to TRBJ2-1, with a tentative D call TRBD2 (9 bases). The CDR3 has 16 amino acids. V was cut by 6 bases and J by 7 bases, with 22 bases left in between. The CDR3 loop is CASRAGGGGVVNEQFF. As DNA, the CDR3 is TGTGCCAGCAGGGCAGGGGGCGGGGGGGTTGTAAATGAGCAGTTCTTC.

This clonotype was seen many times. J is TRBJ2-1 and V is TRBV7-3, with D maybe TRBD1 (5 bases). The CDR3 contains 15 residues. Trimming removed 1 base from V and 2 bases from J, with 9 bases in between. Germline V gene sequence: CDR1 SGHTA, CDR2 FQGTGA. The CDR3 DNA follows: TGTGCCAGCAGCTTAAGACAGACCCCCTACAATGAGCAGTTCTTC. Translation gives CASSLRQTPYNEQFF. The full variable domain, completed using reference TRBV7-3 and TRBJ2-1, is GAGVSQTPSNKVTEKGKYVELRCDPISGHTALYWYRQSLGQGPEFLIYFQGTGAADDSGLPNDRFFAVRPEGSVSTLKIQRTERGDSAVYLCASSLRQTPYNEQFFGPGTRLTVL.

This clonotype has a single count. CDR3 in amino acids: CSATWRAPDTQYF. The DNA of the CDR3 is TGCAGTGCGACCTGGAGGGCCCCAGATACGCAGTATTTT. The chain has TRBV20-1 and TRBJ2-3; a possible D gene is TRBD2 (6 bases). This CDR3 spans 13 amino acids. Germline V lookup: CDR1 DFQATT, CDR2 SNEGSKA (reference sequence). Trimming left V 6 bases short and J 4 bases short, with 14 bases between.

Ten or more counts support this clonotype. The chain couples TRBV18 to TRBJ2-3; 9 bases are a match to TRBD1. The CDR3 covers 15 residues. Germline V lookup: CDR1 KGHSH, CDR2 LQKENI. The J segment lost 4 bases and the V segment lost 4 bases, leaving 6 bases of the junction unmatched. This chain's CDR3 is CASSQDRGYADTQYF. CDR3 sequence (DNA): TGTGCCAGCTCACAAGACAGGGGGTACGCAGATACGCAGTATTTT. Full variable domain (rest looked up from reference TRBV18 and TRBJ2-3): NAGVMQNPRHLVRRRGQEARLRCSPMKGHSHVYWYRQLPEEGLKFMVYLQKENIIDESGMPKERFSAEFPKEGPSILRIQQVVRGDSAAYFCASSQDRGYADTQYFGPGTRLTVL.

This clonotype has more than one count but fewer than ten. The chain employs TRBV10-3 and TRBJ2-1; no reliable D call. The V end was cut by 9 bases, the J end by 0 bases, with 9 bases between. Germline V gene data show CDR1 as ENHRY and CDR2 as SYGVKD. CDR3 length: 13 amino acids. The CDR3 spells CAMQASSYNEQFF. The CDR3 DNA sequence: TGTGCCATGCAAGCTAGCTCCTACAATGAGCAGTTCTTC.

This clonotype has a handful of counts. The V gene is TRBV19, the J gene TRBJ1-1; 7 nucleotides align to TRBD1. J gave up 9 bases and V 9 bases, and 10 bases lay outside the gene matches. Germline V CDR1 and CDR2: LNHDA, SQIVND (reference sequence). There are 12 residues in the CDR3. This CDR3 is CASQAPGQKAFF. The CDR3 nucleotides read TGTGCCAGCCAAGCCCCGGGACAGAAAGCTTTCTTT.

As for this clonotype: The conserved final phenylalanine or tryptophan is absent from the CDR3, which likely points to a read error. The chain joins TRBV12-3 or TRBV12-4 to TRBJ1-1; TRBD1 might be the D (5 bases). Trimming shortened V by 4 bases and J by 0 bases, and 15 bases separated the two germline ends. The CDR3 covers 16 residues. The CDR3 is CASSSDKGYMNTEAFS. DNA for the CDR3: TGTGCCAGCAGTTCAGATAAGGGGTACATGAACACTGAAGCTTTCTCT.

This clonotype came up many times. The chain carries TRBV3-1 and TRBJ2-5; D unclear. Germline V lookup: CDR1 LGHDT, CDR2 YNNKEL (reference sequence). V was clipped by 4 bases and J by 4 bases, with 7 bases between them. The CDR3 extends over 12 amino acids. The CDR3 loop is CASSPHIETQYF. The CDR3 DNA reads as TGTGCCAGCAGCCCTCACATAGAGACCCAGTACTTC.

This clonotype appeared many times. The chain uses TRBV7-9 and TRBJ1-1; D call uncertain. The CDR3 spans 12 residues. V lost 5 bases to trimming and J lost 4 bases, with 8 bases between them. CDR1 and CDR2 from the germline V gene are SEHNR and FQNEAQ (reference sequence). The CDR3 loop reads CASSLSVTEAFF. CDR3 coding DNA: TGTGCCAGCAGCCTATCAGTCACTGAAGCTTTCTTT. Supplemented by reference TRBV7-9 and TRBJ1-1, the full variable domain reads DTGVSQNPRHKITKRGQNVTFRCDPISEHNRLYWYRQTLGQGPEFLTYFQNEAQLEKSRLLSDRFSAERPKGSFSTLEIQRTEQGDSAMYLCASSLSVTEAFFGQGTRLTVV.

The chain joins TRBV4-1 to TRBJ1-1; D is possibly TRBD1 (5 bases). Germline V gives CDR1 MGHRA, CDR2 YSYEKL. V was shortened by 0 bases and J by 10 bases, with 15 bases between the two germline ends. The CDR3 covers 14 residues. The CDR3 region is CASSQEEGTILAFF. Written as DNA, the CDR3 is TGCGCCAGCAGCCAAGAGGAGGGGACTATTCTAGCTTTCTTT.

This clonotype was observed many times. CDR3 coding DNA: TGTGCCAGCAGCTGGGGACTAGTCCCCAATGAGCAGTTCTTC. It yields the protein CASSWGLVPNEQFF. The J gene is TRBJ2-1, the V gene TRBV7-8; 8 nucleotides agree with TRBD2. The CDR3 length is 14 residues. J lost 6 bases, V lost 4 bases, and 5 bases had no gene match. Germline V gene lookup returns CDR1 SGHVS and CDR2 FQNEAQ.

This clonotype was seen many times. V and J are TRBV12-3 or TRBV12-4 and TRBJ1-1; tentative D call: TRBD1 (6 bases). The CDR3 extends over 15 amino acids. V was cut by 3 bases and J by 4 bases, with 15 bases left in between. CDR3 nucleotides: TGTGCCAGCAGTTTCTTCCGGGGGCATATCACTGAAGCTTTCTTT. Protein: CASSFFRGHITEAFF.

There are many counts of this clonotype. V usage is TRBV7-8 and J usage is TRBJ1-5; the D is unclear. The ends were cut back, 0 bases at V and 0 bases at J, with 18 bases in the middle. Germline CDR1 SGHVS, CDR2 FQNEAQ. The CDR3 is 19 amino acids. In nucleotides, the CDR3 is TGTGCCAGCAGCTTAGCGGGGTTCAGTATGAGAAATAGCAATCAGCCCCAGCATTTT. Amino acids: CASSLAGFSMRNSNQPQHF.

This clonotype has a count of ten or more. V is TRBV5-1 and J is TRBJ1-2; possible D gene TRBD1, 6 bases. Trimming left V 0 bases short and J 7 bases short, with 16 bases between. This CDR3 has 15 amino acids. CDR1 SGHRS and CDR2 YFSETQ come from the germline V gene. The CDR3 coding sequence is TGCGCCAGCAGCTTGGAGGGCAGGGGTCGACTTGGCTACACCTTC. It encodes CASSLEGRGRLGYTF.

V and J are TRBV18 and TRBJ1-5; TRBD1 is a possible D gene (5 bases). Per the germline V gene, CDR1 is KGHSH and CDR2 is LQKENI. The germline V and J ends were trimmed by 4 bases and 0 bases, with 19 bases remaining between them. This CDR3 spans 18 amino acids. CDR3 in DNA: TGTGCCAGCTCACTCAGGGTGGCAGACCGATATAGCAATCAGCCCCAGCATTTT. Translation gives CASSLRVADRYSNQPQHF.